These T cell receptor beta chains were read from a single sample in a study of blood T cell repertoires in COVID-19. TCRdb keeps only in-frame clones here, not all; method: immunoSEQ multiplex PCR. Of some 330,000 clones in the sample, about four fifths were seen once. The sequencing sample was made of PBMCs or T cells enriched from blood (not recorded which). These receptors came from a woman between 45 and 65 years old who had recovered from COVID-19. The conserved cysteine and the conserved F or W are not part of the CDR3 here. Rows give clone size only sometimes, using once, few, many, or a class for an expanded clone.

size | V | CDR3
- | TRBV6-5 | ASTNPHGGGTEAF
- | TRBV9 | ASSGGQVSGNTIY
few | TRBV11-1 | ASSLDSGDYEQY
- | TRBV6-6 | ASSHGQPEAF
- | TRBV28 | ASSLAGGSNYGYT
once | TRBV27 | ASSFYRNEKLF
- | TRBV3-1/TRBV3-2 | ASSLPGGNTEAF
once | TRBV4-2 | ASSPELAGADTQY
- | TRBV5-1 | ASSLVGGASGNTIY
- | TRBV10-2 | ASRGTGTGNQPQH
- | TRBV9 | ASSVEVGKGTEAF